This T cell receptor beta chain derives from a study of CD8+CD57+ T cells in acquired aplastic anemia. Profiling of TCR beta VDJ combinations and CDR3 sequences used genomic DNA as template. Via MiXCR, TCRdb re-called the reads, giving one row per CDR3 protein. In the table there are under 250,000 distinct CDR3 sequences, over 55% of which are singletons. This clonotype has more than one count but fewer than ten. The patients chosen for sequencing had shown expansion of CD8+CD57+ cells (detected by flow cytometry). The V end lost 5 bases, the J end lost 4 bases, and 9 bases lay between the germline ends. The germline V gene has CDR1 SGHTA and CDR2 FQGNSA. The CDR3 loop spans 12 amino acids.

The source of this sequence is a human donor with aplastic anemia. Sequenced material: sorted CD4+, CD8+, or CD8+CD57+ T cells (not recorded which) from PBMCs. The rearrangement joins TRBV7-2 to TRBJ2-7; D may be TRBD1 (6 bases). For the CDR3, the DNA is TGTGCCAGCAGCAAAACAGGGTACGAGCAGTACTTC. Protein sequence: CASSKTGYEQYF.